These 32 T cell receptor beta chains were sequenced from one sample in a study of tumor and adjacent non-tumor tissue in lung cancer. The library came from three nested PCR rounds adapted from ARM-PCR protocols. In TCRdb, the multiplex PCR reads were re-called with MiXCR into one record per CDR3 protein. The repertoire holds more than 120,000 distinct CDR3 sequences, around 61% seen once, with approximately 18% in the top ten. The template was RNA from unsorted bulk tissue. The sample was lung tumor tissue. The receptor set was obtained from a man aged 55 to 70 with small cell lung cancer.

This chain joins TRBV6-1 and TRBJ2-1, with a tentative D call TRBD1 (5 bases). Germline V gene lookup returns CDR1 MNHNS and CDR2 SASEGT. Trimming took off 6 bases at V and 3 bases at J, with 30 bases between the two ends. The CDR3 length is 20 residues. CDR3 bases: TGTGCCAGCAGCCTGACATGGGGCGTTCTCCGGATCGCTGGCTACAATGAGCAGTTCTTC. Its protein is CASSLTWGVLRIAGYNEQFF.

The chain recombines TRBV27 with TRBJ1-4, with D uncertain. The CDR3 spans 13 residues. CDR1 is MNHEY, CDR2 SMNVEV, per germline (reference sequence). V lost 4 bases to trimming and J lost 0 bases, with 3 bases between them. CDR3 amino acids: CASSWATNEKLFF. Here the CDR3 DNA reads TGTGCCAGCAGTTGGGCAACTAATGAAAAACTGTTTTTT.

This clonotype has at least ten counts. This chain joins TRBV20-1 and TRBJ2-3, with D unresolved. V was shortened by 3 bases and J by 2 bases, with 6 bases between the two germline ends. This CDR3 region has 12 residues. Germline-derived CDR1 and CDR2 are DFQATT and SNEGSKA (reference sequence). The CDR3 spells CSASLATDTQYF. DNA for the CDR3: TGCAGTGCTAGCTTGGCCACAGATACGCAGTATTTT.

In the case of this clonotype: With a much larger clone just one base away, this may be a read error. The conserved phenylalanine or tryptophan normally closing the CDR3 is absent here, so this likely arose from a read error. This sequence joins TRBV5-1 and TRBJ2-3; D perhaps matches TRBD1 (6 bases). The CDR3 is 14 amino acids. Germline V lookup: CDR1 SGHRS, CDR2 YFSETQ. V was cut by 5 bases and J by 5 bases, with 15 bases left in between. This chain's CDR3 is CASRSGTTGDTQYL. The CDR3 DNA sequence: TGCGCCAGCAGATCCGGGACAACGGGAGATACGCAGTATCTT.

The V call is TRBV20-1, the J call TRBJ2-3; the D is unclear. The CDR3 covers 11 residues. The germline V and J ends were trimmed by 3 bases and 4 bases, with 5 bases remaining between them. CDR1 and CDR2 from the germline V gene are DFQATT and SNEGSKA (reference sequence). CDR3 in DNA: TGCAGTGCTAGTATGGCAGATACGCAGTATTTT. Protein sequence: CSASMADTQYF.

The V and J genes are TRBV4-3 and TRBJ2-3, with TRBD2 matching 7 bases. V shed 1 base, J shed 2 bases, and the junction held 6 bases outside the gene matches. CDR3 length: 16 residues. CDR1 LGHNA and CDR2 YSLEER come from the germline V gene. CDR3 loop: CASSQGVSGDTDTQYF. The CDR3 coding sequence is TGCGCCAGCAGCCAAGGGGTGAGCGGGGACACAGATACGCAGTATTTT.

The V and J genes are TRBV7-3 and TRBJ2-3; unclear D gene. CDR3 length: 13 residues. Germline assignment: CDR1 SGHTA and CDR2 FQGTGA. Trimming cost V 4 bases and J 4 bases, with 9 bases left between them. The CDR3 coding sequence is TGTGCCAGCAGCTCGTCTAGTGCAGATACGCAGTATTTT. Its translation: CASSSSSADTQYF.

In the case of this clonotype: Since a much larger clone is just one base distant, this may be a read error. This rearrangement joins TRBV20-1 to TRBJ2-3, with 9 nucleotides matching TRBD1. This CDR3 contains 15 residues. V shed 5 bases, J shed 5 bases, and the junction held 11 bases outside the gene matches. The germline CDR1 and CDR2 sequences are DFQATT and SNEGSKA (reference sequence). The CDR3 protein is CSAWQPTGGRDTQYF. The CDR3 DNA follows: TGCAGTGCTTGGCAACCCACAGGGGGCAGAGATACGCAGTATTTT.

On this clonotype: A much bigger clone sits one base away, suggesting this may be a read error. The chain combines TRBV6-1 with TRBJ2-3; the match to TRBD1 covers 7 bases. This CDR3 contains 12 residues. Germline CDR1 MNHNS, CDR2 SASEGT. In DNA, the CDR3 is TGTGTCACCCAAACAGGGGAAGATACGCAGTATTTT. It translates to CVTQTGEDTQYF.

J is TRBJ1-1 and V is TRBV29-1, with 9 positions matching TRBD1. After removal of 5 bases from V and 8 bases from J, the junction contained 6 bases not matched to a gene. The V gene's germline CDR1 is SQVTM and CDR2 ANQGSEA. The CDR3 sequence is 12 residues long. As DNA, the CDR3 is TGCAGCGTTCCACACAGGGGGCTGGAAGCTTTCTTT. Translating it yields CSVPHRGLEAFF.

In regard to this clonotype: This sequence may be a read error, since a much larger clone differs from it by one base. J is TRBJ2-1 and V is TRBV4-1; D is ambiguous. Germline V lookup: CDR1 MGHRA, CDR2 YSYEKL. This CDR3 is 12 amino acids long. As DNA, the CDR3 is TGCGCCAGAAGCCAAGGCTTTGGAGAGCAGTTCTTC. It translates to CARSQGFGEQFF.

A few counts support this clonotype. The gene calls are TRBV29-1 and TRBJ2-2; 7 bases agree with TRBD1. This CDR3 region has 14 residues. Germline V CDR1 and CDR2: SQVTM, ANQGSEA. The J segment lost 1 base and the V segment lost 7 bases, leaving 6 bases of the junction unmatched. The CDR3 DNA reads TGCAGCGCTGGGACAGTTAAGAACACCGGGGAGCTGTTTTTT. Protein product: CSAGTVKNTGELFF.

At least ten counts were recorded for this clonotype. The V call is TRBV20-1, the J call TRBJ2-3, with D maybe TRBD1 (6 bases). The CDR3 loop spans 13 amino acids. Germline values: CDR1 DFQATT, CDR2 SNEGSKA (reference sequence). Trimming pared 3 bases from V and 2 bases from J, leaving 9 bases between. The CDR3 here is CSASQGSTDTQYF. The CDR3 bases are TGCAGTGCTAGCCAGGGGTCCACAGATACGCAGTATTTT.

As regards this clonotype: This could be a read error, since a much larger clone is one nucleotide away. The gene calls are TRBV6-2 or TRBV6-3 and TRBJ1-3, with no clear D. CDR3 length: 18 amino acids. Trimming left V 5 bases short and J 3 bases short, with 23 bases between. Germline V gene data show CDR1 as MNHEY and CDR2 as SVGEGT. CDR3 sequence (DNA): TGTGCCAGCAGTCCAATTCTTCGTGTCGACGGTTTTGGAAACACCATATATTTT. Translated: CASSPILRVDGFGNTIYF.

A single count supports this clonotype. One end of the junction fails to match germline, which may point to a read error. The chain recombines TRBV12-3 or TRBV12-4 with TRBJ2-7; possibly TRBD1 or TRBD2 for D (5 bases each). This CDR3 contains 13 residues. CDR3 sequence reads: CASSLWGFYKQYF. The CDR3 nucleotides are TGTGCCAGCAGTTTATGGGGGTTCTACAAGCAGTACTTC.

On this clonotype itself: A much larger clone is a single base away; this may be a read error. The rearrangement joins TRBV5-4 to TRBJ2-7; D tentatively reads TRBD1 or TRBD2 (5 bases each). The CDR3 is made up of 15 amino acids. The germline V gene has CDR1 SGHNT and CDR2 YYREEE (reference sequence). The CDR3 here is CVSSLQGAHLGEQYV. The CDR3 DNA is TGTGTCAGCAGCTTGCAGGGAGCCCACCTAGGAGAGCAGTACGTC.

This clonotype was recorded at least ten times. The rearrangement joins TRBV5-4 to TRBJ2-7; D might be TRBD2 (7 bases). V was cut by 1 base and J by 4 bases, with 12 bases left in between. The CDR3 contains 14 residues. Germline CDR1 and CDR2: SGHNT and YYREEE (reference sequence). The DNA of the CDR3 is TGTGCCAGCAGCTTGAGCGGGACACGGTACGAGCAGTACTTC. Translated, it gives CASSLSGTRYEQYF. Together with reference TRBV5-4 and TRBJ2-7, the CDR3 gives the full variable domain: ETGVTQSPTHLIKTRGQQVTLRCSSQSGHNTVSWYQQALGQGPQFIFQYYREEENGRGNFPPRFSGLQFPNYSSELNVNALELDDSALYLCASSLSGTRYEQYFGPGTRLTVT.

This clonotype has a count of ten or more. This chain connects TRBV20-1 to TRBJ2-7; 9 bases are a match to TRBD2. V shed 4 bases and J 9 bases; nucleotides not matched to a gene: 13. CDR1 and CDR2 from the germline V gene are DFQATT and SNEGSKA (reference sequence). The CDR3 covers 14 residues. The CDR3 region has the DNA TGCAGTGCTACCGTCCGCGGGAGGGCCCAAGGGCAGTACTTC. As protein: CSATVRGRAQGQYF.

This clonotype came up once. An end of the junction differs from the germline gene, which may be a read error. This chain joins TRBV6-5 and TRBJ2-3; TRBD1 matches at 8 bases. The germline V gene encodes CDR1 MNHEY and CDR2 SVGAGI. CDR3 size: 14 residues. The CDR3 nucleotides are TGTGCCAACAGTAAACGGACAGGGACAGATACGCAGTATTTT. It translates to CANSKRTGTDTQYF.

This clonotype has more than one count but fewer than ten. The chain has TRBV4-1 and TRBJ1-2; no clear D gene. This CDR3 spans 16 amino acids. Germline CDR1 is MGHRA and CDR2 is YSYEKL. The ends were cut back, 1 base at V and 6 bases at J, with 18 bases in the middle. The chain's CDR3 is CASSQGRAPAGNGYTF. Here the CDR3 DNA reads TGCGCCAGCAGCCAAGGCCGGGCCCCGGCAGGCAATGGCTACACCTTC.

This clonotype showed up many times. CDR3 in amino acids: CASSFPKGGRKETQYF. DNA of the CDR3: TGTGCCAGCAGCTTTCCCAAGGGAGGCAGAAAAGAGACCCAGTACTTC. This sequence joins TRBV11-2 and TRBJ2-5; D might be TRBD2 (6 bases). This CDR3 has 16 amino acids. Germline assignment: CDR1 SGHAT and CDR2 FQNNGV. Trimming pared 3 bases from V and 3 bases from J, leaving 17 bases between.

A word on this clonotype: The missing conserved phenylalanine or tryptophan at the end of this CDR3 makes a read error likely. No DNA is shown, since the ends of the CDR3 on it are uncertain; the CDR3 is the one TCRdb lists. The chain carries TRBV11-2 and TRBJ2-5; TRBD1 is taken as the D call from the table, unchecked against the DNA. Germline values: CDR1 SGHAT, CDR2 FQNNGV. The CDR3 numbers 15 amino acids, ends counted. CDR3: CASSLSWSPRETLYL.

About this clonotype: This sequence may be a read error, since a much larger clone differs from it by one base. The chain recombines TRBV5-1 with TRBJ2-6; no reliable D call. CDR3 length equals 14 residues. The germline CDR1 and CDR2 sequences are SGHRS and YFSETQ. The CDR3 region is CASGLVSGANVLTF. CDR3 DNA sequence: TGCGCCAGCGGCTTGGTATCTGGGGCCAACGTCCTGACTTTC.

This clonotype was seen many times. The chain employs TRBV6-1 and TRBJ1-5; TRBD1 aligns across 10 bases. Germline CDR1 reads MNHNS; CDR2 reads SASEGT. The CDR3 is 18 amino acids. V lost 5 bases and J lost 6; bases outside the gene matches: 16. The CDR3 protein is CASSLPGTGVGFSQPQHF. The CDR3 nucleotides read TGTGCCAGCAGTCTCCCCGGGACAGGGGTCGGATTCAGTCAGCCCCAGCATTTT.

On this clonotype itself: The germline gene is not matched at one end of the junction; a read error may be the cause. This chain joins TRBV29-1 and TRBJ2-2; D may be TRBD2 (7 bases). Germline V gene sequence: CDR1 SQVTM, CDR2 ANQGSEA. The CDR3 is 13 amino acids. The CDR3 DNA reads TGCAGCGTTGAAGGCGCGGGGGCGAGGGAGCTGCTTTTT. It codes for CSVEGAGARELLF.

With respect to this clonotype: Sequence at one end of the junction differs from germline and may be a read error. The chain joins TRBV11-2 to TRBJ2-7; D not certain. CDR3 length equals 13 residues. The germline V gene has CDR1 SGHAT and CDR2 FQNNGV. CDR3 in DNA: TGTGCCAGCAGCTCTACTGTATACTACGAGCAATACTTC. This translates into CASSSTVYYEQYF.

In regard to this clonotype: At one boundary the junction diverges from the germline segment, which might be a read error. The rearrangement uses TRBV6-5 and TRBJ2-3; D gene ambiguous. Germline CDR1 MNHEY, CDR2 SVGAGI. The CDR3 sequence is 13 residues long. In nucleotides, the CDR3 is TGTGCAAGCAGTTACTCAATGGCAGATACGCAGTTTTTT. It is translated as CASSYSMADTQFF.

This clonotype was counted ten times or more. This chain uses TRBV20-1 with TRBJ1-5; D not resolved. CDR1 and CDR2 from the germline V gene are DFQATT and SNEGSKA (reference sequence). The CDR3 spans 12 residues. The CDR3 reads CSAQALNQPQHF. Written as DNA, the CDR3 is TGCAGCGCGCAGGCCCTAAATCAGCCCCAGCATTTT.

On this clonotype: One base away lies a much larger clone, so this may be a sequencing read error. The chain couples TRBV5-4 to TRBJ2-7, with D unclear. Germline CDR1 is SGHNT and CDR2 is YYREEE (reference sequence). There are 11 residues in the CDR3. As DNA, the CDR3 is TGTGTCAGCAGCTCCTCCTACGAGCAGTACTTC. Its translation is CVSSSSYEQYF. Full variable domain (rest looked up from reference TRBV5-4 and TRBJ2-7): ETGVTQSPTHLIKTRGQQVTLRCSSQSGHNTVSWYQQALGQGPQFIFQYYREEENGRGNFPPRFSGLQFPNYSSELNVNALELDDSALYLCVSSSSYEQYFGPGTRLTVT.

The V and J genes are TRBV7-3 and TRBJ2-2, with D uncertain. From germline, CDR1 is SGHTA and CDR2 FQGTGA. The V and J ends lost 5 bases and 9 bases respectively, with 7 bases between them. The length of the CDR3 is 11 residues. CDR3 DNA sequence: TGTGCCAGCAGCCTTGGGCGGGAGCTGTTTTTT. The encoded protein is CASSLGRELFF.

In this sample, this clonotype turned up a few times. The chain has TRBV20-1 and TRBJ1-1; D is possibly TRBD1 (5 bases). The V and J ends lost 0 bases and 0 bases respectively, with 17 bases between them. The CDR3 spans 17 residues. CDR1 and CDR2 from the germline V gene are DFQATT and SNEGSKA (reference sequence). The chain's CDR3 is CSARDGSGIYMNTEAFF. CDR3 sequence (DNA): TGCAGTGCTAGAGATGGTTCAGGGATATACATGAACACTGAAGCTTTCTTT.

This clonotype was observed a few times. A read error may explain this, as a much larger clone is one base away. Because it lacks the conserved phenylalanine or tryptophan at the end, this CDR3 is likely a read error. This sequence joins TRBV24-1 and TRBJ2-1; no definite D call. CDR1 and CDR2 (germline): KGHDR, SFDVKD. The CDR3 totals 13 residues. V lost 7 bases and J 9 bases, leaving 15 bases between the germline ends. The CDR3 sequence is CATSHGPGGEQFL. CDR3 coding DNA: TGTGCCACCAGCCACGGACCAGGCGGTGAGCAGTTCCTC.